The 5 T cell receptor beta chains reported below all come from one sample, sequenced in a study of cytomegalovirus exposure and HLA in healthy donors. The PCR used 60 Vbeta and 13 Jbeta primers. The data were produced by immunoSEQ multiplex PCR, yet TCRdb's version contains in-frame clones alone and is incomplete. This repertoire shows approximately 150,000 clones, around four fifths found once; its top ten account for about 1.3%. Sequenced sample: PBMCs. These receptors came from a woman aged 45-65 years in good health and CMV-seronegative.

This chain uses TRBV15 with TRBJ2-2; 7 bases fit TRBD1. Germline values: CDR1 LNHNV, CDR2 YYDKDF (reference sequence). The CDR3 length is 15 residues. The J segment lost 1 base and the V segment lost 5 bases, leaving 4 bases of the junction unmatched. CDR3 region: CATSGGQKNTGELFF. As DNA, the CDR3 is TGTGCCACCAGCGGGGGACAGAAGAACACCGGGGAGCTGTTTTTT.

J is TRBJ1-2 and V is TRBV28, with D hard to call. CDR1 is MDHEN, CDR2 SYDVKM, per germline. This CDR3 is 14 amino acids long. V gave up 10 bases and J gave up 5 bases, with 20 bases separating them. As DNA, the CDR3 is TGTGCCAACAGCAGGACTCGTGGAGGGTATGGCTACACCTTC. Residues: CANSRTRGGYGYTF.

The chain is built from TRBV9 and TRBJ2-4; 7 bases map to TRBD2. The length of the CDR3 is 13 residues. Trimming took 3 bases from V and 9 from J; bases not matched to a gene: 6. The V gene's germline CDR1 is SGDLS and CDR2 YYNGEE. This CDR3 is CASSGGGSGIQYF. The CDR3 bases are TGTGCCAGCAGCGGGGGGGGAAGCGGCATTCAGTACTTC.

V is TRBV19 and J is TRBJ1-1, with a weak D call TRBD1 (6 bases). Between the trimmed V and J ends, which lost 7 bases and 7 bases, there was a span of 22 bases. The V gene's germline CDR1 is LNHDA and CDR2 SQIVND (reference sequence). This CDR3 contains 15 residues. The CDR3 reads CASKRQAGVLGEAFF. In DNA form, the CDR3 reads TGTGCCAGTAAACGACAAGCAGGGGTGCTCGGTGAAGCTTTCTTT.

The rearrangement uses TRBV7-2 and TRBJ2-1; 8 bases map to TRBD2. The V segment lost 10 bases and the J segment 6 bases; nucleotides outside the gene matches: 11. Germline V gene sequence: CDR1 SGHTA, CDR2 FQGNSA. CDR3 length: 14 residues. CDR3 nucleotides: TGTGCCACCAAGCGGGGGCAGAGCGGCAATGAGCAGTTCTTC. The encoded protein is CATKRGQSGNEQFF.